These T cell receptor beta chains were read from a single sample in a study of monozygotic twins with inflammatory bowel disease. TCRdb re-called the 5' RACE reads, yielding one record per CDR3 amino acid sequence without DNA. Here the sample table reports about 150,000 distinct CDR3 sequences. Sequencing was carried out using blood. The receptors come from a human donor with ulcerative colitis or Crohn's disease, or a healthy co-twin of an affected twin (not recorded which). The CDR3 runs from the conserved cysteine through the conserved F or W. The order of the fields is V gene, J gene, CDR3 protein.

v_call: TRBV7-3
j_call: TRBJ1-1
cdr3_aa: CASSLSWTGRKAEAFF

v_call: TRBV5-1
j_call: TRBJ2-6
cdr3_aa: CASSLGWSSGANVLTF

v_call: TRBV5-1
j_call: TRBJ1-5
cdr3_aa: CASSYFPIQGSSNQPQHF

v_call: TRBV25-1
j_call: TRBJ2-3
cdr3_aa: CASSDWAQDTQYF

v_call: TRBV12-3/TRBV12-4
j_call: TRBJ1-1
cdr3_aa: CASSPWTNMNTEAFF

v_call: TRBV6-1
j_call: TRBJ2-7
cdr3_aa: CASSPGGTYEQYF

v_call: TRBV20-1
j_call: TRBJ2-1
cdr3_aa: CSAEGSPNEQFF

v_call: TRBV7-9
j_call: TRBJ1-5
cdr3_aa: CASSPLAQGVGQPQHF

v_call: TRBV27
j_call: TRBJ2-1
cdr3_aa: CASNNGNEQFF

v_call: TRBV30
j_call: TRBJ2-3
cdr3_aa: CAWRTGDTQYF

v_call: TRBV29-1
j_call: TRBJ2-7
cdr3_aa: CSVEGRTNYEQYF

v_call: TRBV25-1
j_call: TRBJ2-1
cdr3_aa: CASSQPGTYNEQFF

v_call: TRBV7-7
j_call: TRBJ2-7
cdr3_aa: CASSPGLAGVNEQYF

v_call: TRBV12-3/TRBV12-4
j_call: TRBJ1-1
cdr3_aa: CASSPTGGITEAFF

v_call: TRBV6-2/TRBV6-3
j_call: TRBJ2-1
cdr3_aa: CASSPLFAASYNEQFF

v_call: TRBV5-8
j_call: TRBJ2-7
cdr3_aa: CASSLLETVGEQYF

v_call: TRBV18
j_call: TRBJ2-5
cdr3_aa: CASSPLLDSSQTQYF

v_call: TRBV18
j_call: TRBJ2-2
cdr3_aa: CASSPPARTNTGELFF

v_call: TRBV3-1
j_call: TRBJ1-1
cdr3_aa: CASSQPGTEAFF

v_call: TRBV10-3
j_call: TRBJ2-7
cdr3_aa: CAISFKPGYSYEQYF

v_call: TRBV10-3
j_call: TRBJ2-7
cdr3_aa: CAISAASSYEQYF

v_call: TRBV5-1
j_call: TRBJ2-3
cdr3_aa: CASSLLAGTQADTQYF

v_call: TRBV7-8
j_call: TRBJ2-1
cdr3_aa: CASSHKTSGRSYNEQFF

v_call: TRBV9
j_call: TRBJ2-7
cdr3_aa: CASSPNWGSEQYF

v_call: TRBV4-3
j_call: TRBJ1-5
cdr3_aa: CASSQGHREEPQHF

v_call: TRBV7-9
j_call: TRBJ2-3
cdr3_aa: CASSLPDSGFTDTQYF

v_call: TRBV6-1
j_call: TRBJ1-1
cdr3_aa: CASSESQASEAFF

v_call: TRBV2
j_call: TRBJ2-2
cdr3_aa: CASERSITGELFF

v_call: TRBV19
j_call: TRBJ2-1
cdr3_aa: CASSVQGNEQFF

v_call: TRBV2
j_call: TRBJ2-7
cdr3_aa: CASSYGTGTGPSYEQYF

v_call: TRBV5-1
j_call: TRBJ2-3
cdr3_aa: CASSWDIVGSDTQYF

v_call: TRBV7-8
j_call: TRBJ1-4
cdr3_aa: CASSLAQGLNEKLFF

v_call: TRBV18
j_call: TRBJ2-5
cdr3_aa: CASCDRGHSETQYF

v_call: TRBV24-1
j_call: TRBJ2-1
cdr3_aa: CATSDPVSSYNEQFF

v_call: TRBV11-3
j_call: TRBJ1-1
cdr3_aa: CASSPLRGGEAFF

v_call: TRBV5-6
j_call: TRBJ2-6
cdr3_aa: CASSKGQGTLNGANVLTF

v_call: TRBV3-1
j_call: TRBJ1-1
cdr3_aa: CASSDRHGNTEAFF

v_call: TRBV6-5
j_call: TRBJ1-1
cdr3_aa: CASRQTLNTEAFF

v_call: TRBV2
j_call: TRBJ2-6
cdr3_aa: CAKNHRSGANVLTF

v_call: TRBV19
j_call: TRBJ2-7
cdr3_aa: CASSRSGRAFYEQYF

v_call: TRBV7-7
j_call: TRBJ2-7
cdr3_aa: CASSLGGGGEQYF

v_call: TRBV5-1
j_call: TRBJ2-7
cdr3_aa: CASSFVDYEQYF

v_call: TRBV24-1
j_call: TRBJ2-1
cdr3_aa: CATSATGLAGNEQFF

v_call: TRBV19
j_call: TRBJ1-6
cdr3_aa: CASSPGPVNSPLHF

v_call: TRBV7-2
j_call: TRBJ1-5
cdr3_aa: CASSSGGVPQHF

v_call: TRBV3-1
j_call: TRBJ2-2
cdr3_aa: CASSRKTGRAGELFF

v_call: TRBV5-1
j_call: TRBJ2-7
cdr3_aa: CASGTRTDEQYF

v_call: TRBV29-1
j_call: TRBJ2-5
cdr3_aa: CSVGLGAGGETQYF

v_call: TRBV5-1
j_call: TRBJ1-1
cdr3_aa: CASSPGIERGAFF

v_call: TRBV5-6
j_call: TRBJ2-1
cdr3_aa: CASSSRLQGYNEQFF

v_call: TRBV12-3/TRBV12-4
j_call: TRBJ2-2
cdr3_aa: CASSFSMNTGELFF